Shown below are 13 T cell receptor beta chains from a single sample sequenced in a study of T cell changes during pregnancy in multiple sclerosis. The data were produced by immunoSEQ multiplex PCR, yet TCRdb's version contains in-frame clones alone and is incomplete. Among roughly 43,000 clones, about 93% were seen once, and the ten largest hold less than 0.75%. The sample in question was CD4+ T cells from peripheral blood mononuclear cells, obtained in the third trimester of pregnancy. These receptors were taken from a female donor with multiple sclerosis, enrolled in a pregnancy study.

The chain uses TRBV9 and TRBJ1-1, with a possible D match to TRBD1 (6 bases). Germline CDR1 and CDR2: SGDLS and YYNGEE. Trimming shortened V by 2 bases and J by 1 base, and 9 bases separated the two germline ends. CDR3 length: 14 residues. The CDR3 nucleotides are TGTGCCAGCAGCGTCCAGGGGTGGAACACTGAAGCTTTCTTT. Its translation is CASSVQGWNTEAFF. The full variable domain, in which reference TRBV9 and TRBJ1-1 provide the parts outside the CDR3, is DSGVTQTPKHLITATGQRVTLRCSPRSGDLSVYWYQQSLDQGLQFLIQYYNGEERAKGNILERFSAQQFPDLHSELNLSSLELGDSALYFCASSVQGWNTEAFFGQGTRLTVV.

This rearrangement joins TRBV18 to TRBJ2-2; D is undetermined. Trimming shortened V by 1 base and J by 4 bases, and 13 bases separated the two germline ends. CDR1 is KGHSH and CDR2 is LQKENI in the germline V gene. This CDR3 has 16 amino acids. The CDR3 DNA reads TGTGCCAGCTCACCACTGTCCCAGGTTATCACCGGGGAGCTGTTTTTT. Its translation: CASSPLSQVITGELFF.

This clone appeared a few times. This chain connects TRBV19 to TRBJ1-5, with 9 nucleotides matching TRBD1. V gave up 8 bases and J gave up 5 bases; unmatched junction bases: 7. Germline CDR1 LNHDA, CDR2 SQIVND (reference sequence). The CDR3 has 14 amino acids. The CDR3 coding sequence is TGTGCCAGTGGGACAGGGCAGCCCCATCAGCCCCAGCATTTT. This gives the protein CASGTGQPHQPQHF.

V is TRBV10-3 and J is TRBJ1-3; no firm D call. The CDR3 is 12 residues long. Germline V lookup: CDR1 ENHRY, CDR2 SYGVKD. The V gene lost 6 bases and the J gene lost 0 bases, with 3 bases spanning the gap. DNA for the CDR3: TGTGCCATCAGCTCCTCTGGAAACACCATATATTTT. Protein sequence: CAISSSGNTIYF.

The chain combines TRBV30 with TRBJ1-1, with a tentative D call TRBD1 (5 bases). Trimming took 4 bases from V and 11 from J, leaving 14 bases between them. This CDR3 spans 11 amino acids. Germline lookup yields CDR1 GTSNPN and CDR2 SVGIG (reference sequence). CDR3: CAWIFRGGAFF. The CDR3 DNA sequence: TGTGCCTGGATCTTTCGGGGGGGGGCTTTCTTT. The complete variable domain, with remaining parts taken from reference TRBV30 and TRBJ1-1, reads SQTIHQWPATLVQPVGSPLSLECTVEGTSNPNLYWYRQAAGRGLQLLFYSVGIGQISSEVPQNLSASRPQDRQFILSSKKLLLSDSGFYLCAWIFRGGAFFGQGTRLTVV.

This chain connects TRBV5-1 to TRBJ2-1; 8 nucleotides match TRBD1. The ends lost 1 base at V and 9 bases at J; junction bases unmatched: 12. From germline, CDR1 is SGHRS and CDR2 YFSETQ. The CDR3 consists of 16 residues. The DNA of the CDR3 is TGCGCCAGCAGCTTGTCTGACAGGGGCTTGGAAGGTGAGCAGTTCTTC. Translating gives CASSLSDRGLEGEQFF.

The genes are TRBV27 and TRBJ1-4; 7 bases are shared with TRBD1. Germline CDR1 is MNHEY and CDR2 is SMNVEV (reference sequence). V was pared by 2 bases and J by 3 bases, with 6 bases of the junction left unmatched. The CDR3 runs 16 residues. CDR3 in amino acids: CASSLLTGDANEKLFF. The CDR3 nucleotides are TGTGCCAGCAGTTTACTCACAGGGGACGCTAATGAAAAACTGTTTTTT.

This chain connects TRBV4-1 to TRBJ1-6; no clear D. Germline values: CDR1 MGHRA, CDR2 YSYEKL. The V end was cut by 3 bases, the J end by 11 bases, with 14 bases between. The CDR3 has 14 residues. The CDR3 loop reads CASSQTTRVAPLHF. In DNA, the CDR3 is TGCGCCAGCAGCCAGACCACGAGGGTTGCACCCCTCCACTTT.

The gene calls are TRBV7-8 and TRBJ1-4; 8 nucleotides match TRBD1. The CDR3 totals 16 residues. The trim removed 5 bases at V and 5 bases at J, leaving 10 bases unmatched. In germline, CDR1 is SGHVS, CDR2 FQNEAQ. The CDR3 sequence is CASSPPGGQLNEKLFF. The CDR3 coding sequence is TGTGCCAGCAGCCCTCCAGGGGGCCAACTAAATGAAAAACTGTTTTTT.

The chain joins TRBV7-9 to TRBJ2-1; D possibly corresponds to TRBD2 (6 bases). Germline assignment: CDR1 SEHNR and CDR2 FQNEAQ (reference sequence). Trimming pared 1 base from V and 3 bases from J, leaving 13 bases between. CDR3 length: 16 amino acids. CDR3 sequence reads: CASSLGAGRVYNEQFF. The CDR3 DNA follows: TGTGCCAGCAGCTTAGGGGCGGGAAGGGTCTACAATGAGCAGTTCTTC.

V usage is TRBV15 and J usage is TRBJ2-5, with TRBD1 matching 12 bases. With 4 bases clipped from V and 6 bases from J, the junction kept 9 bases outside the gene matches. Germline CDR1 is LNHNV and CDR2 is YYDKDF (reference sequence). The CDR3 runs 16 residues. The CDR3 DNA is TGTGCCACCAGCACCTCCGGGACAGGGGGCCTAAAGACCCAGTACTTC. Its protein product is CATSTSGTGGLKTQYF.

The CDR3 here is CASTTGFQETQYF. CDR3 bases: TGTGCCAGCACCACGGGGTTTCAAGAGACCCAGTACTTC. This rearrangement joins TRBV5-6 to TRBJ2-5; tentative D call: TRBD2 (5 bases). Trimming shortened V by 6 bases and J by 2 bases, and 11 bases separated the two germline ends. Germline CDR1 is SGHDT and CDR2 is YYEEEE. This CDR3 contains 13 residues.

The chain has TRBV9 and TRBJ2-3; 10 positions match TRBD2. The germline CDR1 and CDR2 sequences are SGDLS and YYNGEE. The CDR3 runs 16 residues. With 4 bases clipped from V and 2 bases from J, the junction kept 7 bases outside the gene matches. Here the CDR3 DNA reads TGTGCCAGCAGCTTCAAAGCGGGAGGGATCACAGATACGCAGTATTTT. The encoded protein is CASSFKAGGITDTQYF.